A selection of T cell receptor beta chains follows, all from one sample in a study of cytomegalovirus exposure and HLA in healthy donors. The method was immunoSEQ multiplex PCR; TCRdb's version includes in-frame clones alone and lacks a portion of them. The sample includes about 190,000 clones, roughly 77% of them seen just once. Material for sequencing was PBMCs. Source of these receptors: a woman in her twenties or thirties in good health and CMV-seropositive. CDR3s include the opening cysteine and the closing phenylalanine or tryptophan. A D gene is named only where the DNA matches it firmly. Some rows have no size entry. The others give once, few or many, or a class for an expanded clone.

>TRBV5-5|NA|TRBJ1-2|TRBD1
TGTGCCAGCAGCTTGGCGGCCAGGGGGGACTATGGCTACACCTTC
CASSLAARGDYGYTF
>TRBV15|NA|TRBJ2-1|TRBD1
TGTGCCACCAGCAGAGTGGGGACAGGGGTCAATGAGCAGTTCTTC
CATSRVGTGVNEQFF
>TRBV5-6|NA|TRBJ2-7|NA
TGTGCCAGCAGTCTGATACAGGGTAGCGAGCAGTACTTC
CASSLIQGSEQYF
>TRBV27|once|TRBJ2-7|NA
TGTGCCAGCAGACTAGGCGACCGGAACGAGCAGTACTTC
CASRLGDRNEQYF
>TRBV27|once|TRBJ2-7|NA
TGTGCCAGCAGTTTTTCCCGGCAGGGTAGATACGAGCAGTACTTC
CASSFSRQGRYEQYF
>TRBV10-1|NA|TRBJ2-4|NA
TGCGCCAGCAGTGACCGACAGTTAGCCAAAAACATTCAGTACTTC
CASSDRQLAKNIQYF
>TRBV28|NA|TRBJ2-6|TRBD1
TGTGCCAGCAGGCTTGGGGACAGGCCGATCTCTGGGGCCAACGTCCTGACTTTC
CASRLGDRPISGANVLTF
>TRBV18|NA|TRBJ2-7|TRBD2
TGTGCCAGCTCACCCGGGCGGGGGTCGGGCCACGAGCAGTACTTC
CASSPGRGSGHEQYF
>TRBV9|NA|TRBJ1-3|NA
TGTGCCAGCAGCGAATCAGGAAACACCATATATTTT
CASSESGNTIYF
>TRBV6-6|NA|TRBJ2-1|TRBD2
TGTGCCAGCAGTTACTCCGGGACTAGCGGGGTCCTTGAGCAGTTCTTC
CASSYSGTSGVLEQFF
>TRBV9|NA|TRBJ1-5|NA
TGTGCCAGCAGCCCCTGGCAGGGCGATCAGCCCCAGCATTTT
CASSPWQGDQPQHF
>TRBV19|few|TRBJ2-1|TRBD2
TGTGCCAGTAGTATAGATCAGAGTAGCGGGAGTTACAATGAGCAGTTCTTC
CASSIDQSSGSYNEQFF
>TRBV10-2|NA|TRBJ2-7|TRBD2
TGCGCCAGCAGTGACGGGACTACCCCGGGCGAGCAGTACTTC
CASSDGTTPGEQYF
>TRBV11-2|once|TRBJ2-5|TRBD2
TGTGCCAGCAGCCCCAACGAAGCGGGGTGGAGGGAAGAGACCCAGTACTTC
CASSPNEAGWREETQYF
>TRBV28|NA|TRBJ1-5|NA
TGTGCCAGCACATCCCCCGTTACAGGGAGCGGCCAGCCCCAGCATTTT
CASTSPVTGSGQPQHF
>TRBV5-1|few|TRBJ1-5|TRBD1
TGCGCCAGCAGCTTGGAGGGGACAGGGAGTCAGCCCCAGCATTTT
CASSLEGTGSQPQHF
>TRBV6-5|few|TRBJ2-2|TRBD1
TGTGCCAGCAGTTGGACAGGGTCGAACACCGGGGAGCTGTTTTTT
CASSWTGSNTGELFF
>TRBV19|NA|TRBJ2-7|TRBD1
TGTGCCACCAGGGGGCTAGGTCAGGTCAACGAGCAGTACTTC
CATRGLGQVNEQYF
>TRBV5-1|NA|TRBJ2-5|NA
TGCGCCAGCAGCTTGTGGGGGGAGCAGTACTTC
CASSLWGEQYF
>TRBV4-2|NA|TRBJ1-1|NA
TGTGCCAGCAGCCAAAAAACAGGGCACACTGAAGCTTTCTTT
CASSQKTGHTEAFF
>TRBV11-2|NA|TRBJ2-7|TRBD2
TGTGCCAGCAGCTTGGGAGGGCGTCTTTCGTACGAGCAGTACTTC
CASSLGGRLSYEQYF
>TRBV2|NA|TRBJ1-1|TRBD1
TGTGCCAGCAAGGCGGACAGGGCCTTTAACACTGAAGCTTTCTTT
CASKADRAFNTEAFF
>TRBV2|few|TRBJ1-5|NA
TGTGCCAGCAGCCAGGAGGCGATCAATCAGCCCCAGCATTTT
CASSQEAINQPQHF
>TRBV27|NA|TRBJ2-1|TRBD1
TGTGCCAGCACCAGAGGGACAGGGGGCGTGAGGAATGAGCAGTTCTTC
CASTRGTGGVRNEQFF
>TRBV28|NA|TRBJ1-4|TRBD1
TGTGCCAGCACCCTGCGACAGGGTGAAAAACTGTTTTTT
CASTLRQGEKLFF
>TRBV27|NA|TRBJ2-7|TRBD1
TGTGCCAGCAGTGGAAGGGACAGACCATCCTACGAGCAGTACTTC
CASSGRDRPSYEQYF
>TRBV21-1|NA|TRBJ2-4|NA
TGTGCCAGCATAGTGGGGGTTGGGCGTAGCGGGGACCTAGCCAAAAACATTCAGTACTTC
CASIVGVGRSGDLAKNIQYF
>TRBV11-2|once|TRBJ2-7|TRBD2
TGTGCCAGCAGCTTAGCGAGCGGGCTAGCGGTTTGGGGGCAGTACTTC
CASSLASGLAVWGQYF
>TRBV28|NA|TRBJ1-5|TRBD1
TGTGCCAGCAGTCCCGCGACAGGGCGTAGCAATCAGCCCCAGCATTTT
CASSPATGRSNQPQHF
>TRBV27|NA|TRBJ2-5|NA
TGTGCCAGCAGTTATGCGGGACAGCAGAAAGAGACCCAGTACTTC
CASSYAGQQKETQYF
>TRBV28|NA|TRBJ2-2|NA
TGTGCCAGCAGACGGGGGAAATCCACCGGGGAGCTGTTTTTT
CASRRGKSTGELFF
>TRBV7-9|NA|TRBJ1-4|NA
TGTGCCAGCAGCTTAGTCAGTGAAAAACTGTTTTTT
CASSLVSEKLFF
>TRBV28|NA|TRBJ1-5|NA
TGTGCCAGCAGTTTATACTCTACTCGGGAGCCCCGGCATTTT
CASSLYSTREPRHF
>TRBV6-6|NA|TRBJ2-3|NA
TGTGCCAGCAGTGGGGGGGCTACGCAGTATTTT
CASSGGATQYF
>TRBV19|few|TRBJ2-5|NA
TGTGCCAGTAGTGAAAGCGGTTCTACAGAGACCCAGTACTTC
CASSESGSTETQYF
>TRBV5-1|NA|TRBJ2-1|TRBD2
TGCGCCAGCAGCGCTTCTAGCGGGAAGCAGTTCTTC
CASSASSGKQFF
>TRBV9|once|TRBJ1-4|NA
TGTGCCAGCAGTTACGGGGTAACTAATGAAAAACTGTTTTTT
CASSYGVTNEKLFF
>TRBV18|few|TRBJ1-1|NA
TGTGCCAGCTCACTCGGGGGGAACACTGAAGCTTTCTTT
CASSLGGNTEAFF
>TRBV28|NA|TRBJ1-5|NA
TGTGCCAGCACCTTCTCGGGGGGCGGGAATCAGCCCCAGCATTTT
CASTFSGGGNQPQHF
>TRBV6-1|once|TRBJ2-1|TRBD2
TGTGCCAGCCTGGGACTAGCGGGGTTTAATGAGCAGTTCTTC
CASLGLAGFNEQFF
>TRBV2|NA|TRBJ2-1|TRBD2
TGTGCCAGCAGTGAAGGCGGGAGAGCCATGGGGGGCTACAATGAGCAGTTCTTC
CASSEGGRAMGGYNEQFF
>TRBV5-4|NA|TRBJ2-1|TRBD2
TGTGCCAGCAGGAAGACTAGCGGGACGGATAATGAGCAGTTCTTC
CASRKTSGTDNEQFF
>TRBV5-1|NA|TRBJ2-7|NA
TGCGCCAGCAGCGCCATTCCAGGGCCGGCTAACTACGAGCAGTACTTC
CASSAIPGPANYEQYF
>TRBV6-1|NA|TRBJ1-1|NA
TGTGCCAGCAGTGAAGGGCCACAGGGACGGGCCCAAGCTTTCTTT
CASSEGPQGRAQAFF
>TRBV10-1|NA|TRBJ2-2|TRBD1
TGCGCCAGCAGTGACCGGACAGGGGGCATATACACCGGGGAGCTGTTTTTT
CASSDRTGGIYTGELFF
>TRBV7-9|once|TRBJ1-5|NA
TGTGCCAGCAGCCCCCGCGGGGCTGAGCAGCCCCAGCATTTT
CASSPRGAEQPQHF
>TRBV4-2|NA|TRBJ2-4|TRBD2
TGTGCCAGCAGCCAAGAGACTAGCGGAAATCTAGCCAAAAACATTCAGTACTTC
CASSQETSGNLAKNIQYF
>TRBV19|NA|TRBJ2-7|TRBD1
TGTGCCAGTAGTCCCGCCGGGACAGGGGGCCGAACCTACGAGCAGTACTTC
CASSPAGTGGRTYEQYF
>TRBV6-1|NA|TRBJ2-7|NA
TGTGCCAGCAGTGCAGCGGACTTCTACGAGCAGTACTTC
CASSAADFYEQYF
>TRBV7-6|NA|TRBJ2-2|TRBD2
TGTGCCAGCAGCTTGACACTAGCGGGAGTGGGGGCCGGGGAGCTGTTTTTT
CASSLTLAGVGAGELFF